This T cell receptor (beta chain) was profiled in a study of T cells in localized non-small cell lung cancer (dated by TCRdb to the early 2020s). Regarding the research as a whole: Comparing tumors with uninvolved tumor-adjacent lungs, the study looked at the T cell repertoires of 220 or so patients with early-stage NSCLC. The cohort consisted of around 250 treatment-naive NSCLC patients whose localized lung tumors had been resected. A mean age of approximately 66 years was recorded for the NSCLC patients, of whom approximately 130 were male and about 100 were female.

The cysteine opens and the phenylalanine closes a CDR3 of 15 amino acids. CDR3 DNA is the only sequence kept; it has 45 bases, read in frame from the first base. Relative to germline, V is 7 bases shorter and J is 4 bases shorter, with 14 bases between their ends. CDR1 is given as LNHDA and CDR2 as SQIVND, both from the germline V gene (reference sequence). Points the paper makes about the study in general: Of the top 100 tumor clones, a median of approximately 60 were detected in paired uninvolved adjacent lung; 28 were also among that lung's top 100. Longer overall survival was associated with higher blood T cell density, whereas shorter survival was associated with higher adjacent-lung clonality. Because of the exploratory design, TCR variables were selected using unadjusted p-values without false-discovery rate correction. Because multi-region tumor sequencing was not done, intratumor heterogeneity could not be ruled out. Uninvolved tumor-adjacent lung showed the highest T cell clonality, higher than tumor, which suggests more focused antigenic responses in the uninvolved tumor-adjacent lung.

Turning to this clone: Its antigen remains unidentified. Base qualities are not recorded, but no much larger clone differs from it by a single base.

At diagnosis, tumor, uninvolved tumor-adjacent lung and peripheral blood were collected and then preserved as a mix of FFPE and fresh-frozen material. The immunoSEQ Assay was used to sequence TCR beta CDR3 regions from DNA. The paper's data handling went like this. To compute T cell density, TCR beta template counts were normalized to usable DNA, which was estimated by amplifying housekeeping genes. Richness was estimated with the preseqR package, extrapolating to 400,000 templates for PBMC samples and 120,000 templates for tissue samples. Clonality was calculated as one minus Pielou's evenness. Differential abundance testing on productive amino-acid clonotypes, with a minimum total count of 5 and an alpha of 0.1, was used to identify tissue-enriched TCRs. The Jaccard Index and the Morisita Overlap Index were used to measure how much the repertoires overlapped between compartments. GLIPH grouped TCR beta CDR3s together with public tetramer-defined viral CDR3s, and a viral motif had to include at least three viral sequences and also show V-gene enrichment. This immuneACCESS table, as held by TCRdb, lists in-frame sequences with V and J called but not all clones. Of the missing ones, under half trace to an unresolved V gene in checked studies; the others have no known cause. For V, J and clone size, that table is used; D and trimming come from the DNA. This sample lists approximately 3,100 clones; approximately 24% were detected once. The top ten hold about 12% of the sample.

The sequence is built from TRBV19 and TRBJ1-6, and possibly TRBD1, on 6 matching bases. The origin of this receptor is a man between 40 and 75 years old with stage I squamous cell lung carcinoma. The material was lung tumor tissue, obtained before any cancer treatment. Here the CDR3 is given as CASIQDRAYNSPLHF. The DNA reads as follows: TGTGCCAGTATCCAGGACAGAGCGTATAATTCACCCCTCCACTTT.